Following are 6 T cell receptor beta chains from one sample sequenced in a study of CD8 T cells in ankylosing spondylitis. One entry per CDR3 protein, called by TCRdb with MiXCR from the 5' RACE reads. This table has 200,000 to 250,000 distinct CDR3 sequences, around 10% appearing once. Sequences were obtained from blood, either unsorted or a sorted T cell fraction (not recorded which). Receptor source: a male donor with ankylosing spondylitis or in good health (not recorded which).

The V call is TRBV27, the J call TRBJ2-7; 11 bases map to TRBD2. Germline V gene sequence: CDR1 MNHEY, CDR2 SMNVEV (reference sequence). The CDR3 loop spans 15 amino acids. The J segment lost 5 bases and the V segment lost 5 bases, leaving 8 bases of the junction unmatched. CDR3 amino acids: CASSIGTSGQDEQYF. As DNA, the CDR3 is TGTGCCAGCAGTATCGGGACTAGCGGCCAGGACGAGCAGTACTTC.

This clonotype was found a few times. The chain links TRBV2 to TRBJ2-7; a possible D gene is TRBD1 (5 bases). Looked up from germline, CDR1 is SNHLY and CDR2 is FYNNEI. There are 14 residues in the CDR3. Trimming took off 2 bases at V and 7 bases at J, with 15 bases between the two ends. CDR3 nucleotide sequence: TGTGCCAGCAGTGAACCCGATATCCGACAGGAGCAGTACTTC. Its translation: CASSEPDIRQEQYF.

This clonotype has more than one count but fewer than ten. The chain couples TRBV2 to TRBJ2-3; unclear D gene. In germline, CDR1 is SNHLY, CDR2 FYNNEI. V was shortened by 3 bases and J by 0 bases, with 7 bases between the two germline ends. The CDR3 spans 14 residues. CDR3 loop: CASSDPRSTDTQYF. In nucleotides, the CDR3 is TGTGCCAGCAGTGATCCCAGAAGCACAGATACGCAGTATTTT.

The chain links TRBV4-1 to TRBJ1-1, with D perhaps matching TRBD1 (6 bases). V lost 1 base and J lost 1, with 10 bases in between. CDR3 length: 15 amino acids. Germline V gene data show CDR1 as MGHRA and CDR2 as YSYEKL. This CDR3 is CASSQGLQGNTEAFF. CDR3 coding DNA: TGCGCCAGCAGCCAAGGACTACAGGGGAACACTGAAGCTTTCTTT.

This clonotype has just a few counts. The chain joins TRBV18 to TRBJ1-4; D gene unclear. The CDR3 is 14 amino acids. With 6 bases removed from V and 8 bases from J, the gap between germline ends came to 16 bases. Germline V CDR1 and CDR2: KGHSH, LQKENI. The CDR3 nucleotides read TGTGCCAGCTCCCCTAACAAAGGCGGCGAAAAACTGTTTTTT. Translating it yields CASSPNKGGEKLFF.

This clonotype was seen ten or more times. The chain links TRBV5-1 to TRBJ2-7, with 7 bases matching TRBD2. Per germline, CDR1 SGHRS and CDR2 YFSETQ. The V segment lost 7 bases and the J segment 2 bases; nucleotides outside the gene matches: 6. The CDR3 covers 13 residues. The CDR3 loop is CASRLAETYEQYF. The CDR3 DNA sequence: TGCGCCAGCCGACTAGCCGAGACCTACGAGCAGTACTTC.